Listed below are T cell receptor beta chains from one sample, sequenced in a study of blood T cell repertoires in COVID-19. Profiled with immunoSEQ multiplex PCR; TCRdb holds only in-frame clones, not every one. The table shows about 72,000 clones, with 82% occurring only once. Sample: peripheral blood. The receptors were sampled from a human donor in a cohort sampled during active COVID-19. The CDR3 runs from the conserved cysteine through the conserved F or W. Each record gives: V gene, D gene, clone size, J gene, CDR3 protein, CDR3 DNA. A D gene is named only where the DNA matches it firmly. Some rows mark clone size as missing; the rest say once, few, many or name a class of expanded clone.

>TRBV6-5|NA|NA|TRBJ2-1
CASSLLRGTPNEQFF
TGTGCCAGCAGTCTGCTTAGGGGGACCCCCAATGAGCAGTTCTTC
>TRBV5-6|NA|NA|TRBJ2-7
CASSFTGSYEQYF
TGTGCCAGCAGCTTTACAGGGTCCTACGAGCAGTACTTC
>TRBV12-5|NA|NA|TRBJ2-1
CASGYDILGSYNEQFF
TGTGCTAGTGGCTACGACATCCTCGGCTCCTACAATGAGCAGTTCTTC
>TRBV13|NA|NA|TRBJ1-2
CASSLGLAQDGYTF
TGTGCCAGCAGCTTAGGCTTGGCCCAGGATGGCTACACCTTC
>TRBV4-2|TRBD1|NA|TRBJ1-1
CASSQFQGENTEAFF
TGTGCCAGCAGCCAATTTCAGGGGGAGAACACTGAAGCTTTCTTT
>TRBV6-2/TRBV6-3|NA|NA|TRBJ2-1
CASSEHSPYGNEQFF
TGTGCCAGCAGCGAGCACTCGCCCTATGGCAATGAGCAGTTCTTC
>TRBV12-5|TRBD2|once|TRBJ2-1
CASGLGWEGRQFF
TGTGCTAGTGGTTTGGGATGGGAGGGTCGGCAGTTCTTC
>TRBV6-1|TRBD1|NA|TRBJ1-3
CASSEDRGNTIYF
TGTGCCAGCAGTGAGGACAGGGGAAACACCATATATTTT
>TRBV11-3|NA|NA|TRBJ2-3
CASSFTGAARGSDTQYF
TGTGCCAGCAGCTTCACAGGGGCCGCGCGGGGTTCAGATACGCAGTATTTT
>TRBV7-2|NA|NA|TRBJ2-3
CASTQGGGSTDTQYF
TGTGCCAGCACCCAAGGCGGGGGCAGCACAGATACGCAGTATTTT
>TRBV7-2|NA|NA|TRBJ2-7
CASSGRAIHEQYF
TGTGCCAGCAGCGGCAGGGCTATCCACGAGCAGTACTTC
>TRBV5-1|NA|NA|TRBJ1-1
CASSSPIRGTEAFF
TGCGCCAGCAGCTCCCCCATACGAGGCACTGAAGCTTTCTTT
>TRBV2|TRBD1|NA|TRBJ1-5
CATRLRQGSSQPQHF
TGTGCCACCCGGTTAAGACAGGGTAGCAGTCAGCCCCAGCATTTT
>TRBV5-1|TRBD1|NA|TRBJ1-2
CASRGQGEVYGYTF
TGCGCCAGCAGGGGACAGGGGGAGGTTTATGGCTACACCTTC
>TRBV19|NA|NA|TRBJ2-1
CASSIWGRYNEQFF
TGTGCCAGTAGTATTTGGGGCAGATACAATGAGCAGTTCTTC
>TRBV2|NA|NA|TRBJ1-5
CASSGGSTTHQPQHF
TGTGCCAGCAGTGGAGGCAGCACAACGCATCAGCCCCAGCATTTT
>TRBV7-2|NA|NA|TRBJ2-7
CASSFLSGRQLFYEQYF
TGTGCCAGCAGCTTTTTGTCCGGCAGGCAGCTGTTCTACGAGCAGTACTTC
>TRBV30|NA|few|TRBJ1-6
CAWSVQTDSPLHF
TGTGCCTGGAGTGTACAAACAGATTCACCCCTCCACTTT
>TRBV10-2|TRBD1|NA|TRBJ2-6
CASSRTGGASAGANVLTF
TGCGCCAGCAGCCGAACAGGGGGCGCATCTGCTGGGGCCAACGTCCTGACTTTC
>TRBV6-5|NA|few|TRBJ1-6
CASSYGLRESPLHF
TGTGCCAGCAGTTACGGCCTTCGGGAATCACCCCTCCACTTT
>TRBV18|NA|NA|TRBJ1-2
CASAQGSNYGYTF
TGTGCCAGCGCCCAGGGCAGTAACTATGGCTACACCTTC
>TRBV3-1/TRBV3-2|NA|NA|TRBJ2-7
CASSQARRGRYEQYF
TGTGCCAGCAGCCAAGCCCGCAGGGGCCGCTACGAGCAGTACTTC
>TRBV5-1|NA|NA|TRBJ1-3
CASSLAGGGNTIYF
TGCGCCAGCAGCTTGGCCGGAGGTGGAAACACCATATATTTT
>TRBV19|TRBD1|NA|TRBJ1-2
CASSNRQGDGYTF
TGTGCCAGTAGTAACCGACAGGGAGACGGCTACACCTTC
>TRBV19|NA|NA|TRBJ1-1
CASSISAGMNTEAFF
TGTGCCAGTAGTATCAGTGCAGGCATGAACACTGAAGCTTTCTTT
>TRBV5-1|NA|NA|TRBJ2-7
CASSSGGGGSYEQYF
TGCGCCAGCAGCTCCGGGGGAGGGGGGTCCTACGAGCAGTACTTC
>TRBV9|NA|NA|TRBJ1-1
CASSSGALAFF
TGTGCCAGCAGTAGTGGGGCGCTCGCTTTCTTT
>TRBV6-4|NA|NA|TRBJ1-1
CASSDSVRVYTEAFF
TGTGCCAGCAGTGACTCGGTCAGGGTGTACACTGAAGCTTTCTTT
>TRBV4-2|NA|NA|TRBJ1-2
CASSQDPDRRYGYTF
TGTGCCAGCAGCCAAGATCCCGACAGACGCTATGGCTACACCTTC
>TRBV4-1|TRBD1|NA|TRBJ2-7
CASSLRQGMYEQYF
TGCGCCAGCAGCCTTCGACAGGGGATGTACGAGCAGTACTTC
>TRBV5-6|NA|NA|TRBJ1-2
CASSNGQFHGYTF
TGTGCCAGCAGTAATGGACAGTTTCATGGCTACACCTTC
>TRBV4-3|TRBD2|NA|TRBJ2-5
CASSQKRTSGETQYF
TGCGCCAGCAGCCAAAAAAGGACTAGCGGGGAGACCCAGTACTTC
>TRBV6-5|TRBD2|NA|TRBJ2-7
CASSYWRGEYEQYF
TGTGCCAGCAGTTACTGGCGGGGGGAATACGAGCAGTACTTC
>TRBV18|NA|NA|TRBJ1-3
CASSEGSAGNTIYF
TGTGCCAGCTCAGAGGGATCGGCTGGAAACACCATATATTTT
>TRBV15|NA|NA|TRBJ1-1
CATSPGGGLTEAFF
TGTGCCACCAGCCCCGGGGGGGGCCTCACTGAAGCTTTCTTT
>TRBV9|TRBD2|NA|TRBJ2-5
CASSPPGLAGGKETQYF
TGTGCCAGCAGCCCACCGGGACTAGCGGGGGGGAAGGAGACCCAGTACTTC
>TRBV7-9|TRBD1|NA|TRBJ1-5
CASGQANQPQHF
TGTGCCAGCGGACAGGCCAATCAGCCCCAGCATTTT